The clone carrying this T cell receptor beta chain was counted a few times. The target antigen is unknown. These data come from a study of post-analysis software for immune sequencing data. Study-level findings and limits: When patients were compared with controls, 4 or 5 TRBV segments were more frequent, TRBV5-6, TRBV5-1 and TRBV20-1 among them.

Researchers reported that TCR beta cDNA libraries carried unique molecular identifiers. TCRdb itself ran the PCR reads through MiXCR, one entry per CDR3 protein. The profile covers a few hundred thousand distinct CDR3 sequences, with approximately 39% appearing a single time and approximately 7.1% taken by the ten largest. Per the germline V gene, CDR1 is LGHDT and CDR2 is YNNKEL (reference sequence). Germline trimming cut 3 bases from V and 4 bases from J; bases unmatched to any gene: 8. The CDR3 spans 15 residues. V gene TRBV3-1 combines with J gene TRBJ2-7, with 8 bases matching TRBD1. The origin of this receptor is a girl aged 2 to 9 with multiple sclerosis. The sample taken for sequencing was blood. CDR3 nucleotides: TGTGCCAGCAGCCAGCTACAGGGGGAGCGTTACGAGCAGTACTTC. Translated: CASSQLQGERYEQYF.